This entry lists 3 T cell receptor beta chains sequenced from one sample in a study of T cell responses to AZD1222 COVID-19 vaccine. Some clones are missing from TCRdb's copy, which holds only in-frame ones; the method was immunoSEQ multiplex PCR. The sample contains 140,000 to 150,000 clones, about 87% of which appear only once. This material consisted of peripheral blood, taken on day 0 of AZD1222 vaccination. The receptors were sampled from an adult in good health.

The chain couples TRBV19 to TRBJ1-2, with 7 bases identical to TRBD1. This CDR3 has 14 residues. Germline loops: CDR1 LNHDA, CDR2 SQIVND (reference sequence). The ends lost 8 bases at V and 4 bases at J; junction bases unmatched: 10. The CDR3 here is CASQNGDRIYGYTF. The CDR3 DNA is TGTGCCAGTCAAAACGGGGACAGAATCTATGGCTACACCTTC.

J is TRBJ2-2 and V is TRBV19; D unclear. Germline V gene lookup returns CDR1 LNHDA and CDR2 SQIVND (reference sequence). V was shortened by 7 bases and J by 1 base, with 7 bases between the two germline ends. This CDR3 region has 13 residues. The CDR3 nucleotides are TGTGCCAGTAAAGTCCAGAACACCGGGGAGCTGTTTTTT. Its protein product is CASKVQNTGELFF.

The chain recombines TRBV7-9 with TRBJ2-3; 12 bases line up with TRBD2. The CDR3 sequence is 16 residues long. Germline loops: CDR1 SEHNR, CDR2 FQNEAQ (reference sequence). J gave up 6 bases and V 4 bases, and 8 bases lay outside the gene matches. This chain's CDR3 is CASSSLAGGHPDTQYF. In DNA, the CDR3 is TGTGCCAGCAGCTCTCTAGCGGGGGGGCATCCGGATACGCAGTATTTT.